The entry that follows covers one TCR beta chain sequence. This sample was included in a study of blood T cell repertoires in COVID-19. The method was immunoSEQ multiplex PCR; TCRdb's version includes in-frame clones alone and lacks a portion of them. The sample has about 350,000 clones; around nine tenths are singletons. Germline values: CDR1 SGHRS, CDR2 YFSETQ. The CDR3 extends over 15 amino acids. V lost 4 bases and J lost 1; bases outside the gene matches: 4. The chain is built from TRBV5-1 and TRBJ2-7, with 11 positions matching TRBD2. Material: PBMCs or T cells enriched from blood (not recorded which). This TCR was recovered from a woman under 40 who had been exposed to COVID-19. The DNA for the CDR3 is TGCGCCAGCAGCGTACTAGCGGGAGAGTCCTACGAGCAGTACTTC. This encodes CASSVLAGESYEQYF.